This TCR beta chain was found in a study of blood T cell repertoires in COVID-19. Study overall: Specimens from acute and convalescent COVID-19 originated in the United States, Italy and Spain. In each case, the material was cDNA or gDNA derived from T cells, B-cell-depleted T cells, or PBMCs.

This clone is a singleton in its sample. The CDR3 loop spans 14 amino acids. Germline loops: CDR1 MNHEY, CDR2 SMNVEV (reference sequence). V dropped 3 bases and J dropped 4 bases, with 12 bases sitting between them. Assay: immunoSEQ multiplex PCR; the TCRdb copy retains only in-frame clones and omits some. The data show fewer than 250,000 clones, approximately 80% seen once. The source material was peripheral blood. The sequence was obtained from a woman in her seventies with acute or convalescent COVID-19. The chain is built from TRBV27 and TRBJ1-2, with a weak D call TRBD1 (5 bases). DNA of the CDR3: TGTGCCAGCAGTTTCAGGGAGGAGTTCTATGGCTACACCTTC. It encodes CASSFREEFYGYTF.